This T cell receptor beta chain appears in the sequencing data of a study of cytomegalovirus exposure and HLA in healthy donors. PCR employed 60 Vbeta and 13 Jbeta primers. The repertoire was sequenced with immunoSEQ multiplex PCR; TCRdb's copy has only in-frame clones and lacks some. The sample lists 180,000 or so clones, roughly 9.5% seen once, with 1% to 1.5% in the top ten. Findings of the study overall: Presence/absence analyses assumed roughly uniform sequencing depth across donors. Donors belonging to an Asian-associated ancestry cluster reportedly showed fewer N-insertions in productive TCRs than the roughly 700-donor mean, according to what a later analysis found.

The CDR3 spans 13 residues. CDR1 is SQVTM and CDR2 is ANQGSEA in the germline V gene. Trimming removed 3 bases from V and 3 bases from J, with 10 bases in between. Worth noting for this clone: Its antigen is unknown.

This clonotype was sampled from a woman younger than 45 in good health and CMV-seropositive. The chain joins TRBV29-1 to TRBJ2-3, with D possibly being TRBD1 (6 bases). The sample was PBMCs. CDR3 DNA sequence: TGCAGCGTTGATTTGCAGGGGACAGATACGCAGTATTTT. It specifies CSVDLQGTDTQYF.